One and the same sample provided the 17 T cell receptor beta chains below, sequenced in a study of response to subunit inactivated influenza vaccine. One entry per CDR3 protein, called by TCRdb with MiXCR from the RT-PCR reads. The sample has about 570,000 distinct CDR3 sequences; 11% are singletons. This sample was shared with a second study, whose subject was T cells expressing NK-cell markers. That report adds: Researchers built TCR beta cDNA using 5'RACE template switching with UMIs.

Sequences were derived from PBMCs from blood, sampled on the day of vaccination. The receptor source for this set is a middle-aged man who received an inactivated influenza vaccine.

The chain recombines TRBV6-2 or TRBV6-3 with TRBJ2-1; 8 bases agree with TRBD1. CDR1 and CDR2 from the germline V gene are MNHEY and SVGEGT. The J segment lost 5 bases and the V segment lost 4 bases, leaving 7 bases of the junction unmatched. The CDR3 has 15 amino acids. CDR3 coding DNA: TGTGCCAGCAGTTCGTGGACAGGGCTAGACAATGAGCAGTTCTTC. As protein: CASSSWTGLDNEQFF.

The chain is built from TRBV30 and TRBJ2-5, with a possible D match to TRBD2 (5 bases). V dropped 3 bases and J dropped 5 bases, with 16 bases sitting between them. The CDR3 length is 14 residues. Germline V CDR1 and CDR2: GTSNPN, SVGIG (reference sequence). The CDR3 sequence is CAWRGAGVSETQYF. In nucleotides, the CDR3 is TGTGCCTGGAGGGGAGCCGGCGTCTCCGAGACCCAGTACTTC.

In its sample, this clonotype was seen a few times. The rearrangement links TRBV6-5 to TRBJ2-5; 7 nucleotides line up with TRBD1. Germline CDR1 reads MNHEY; CDR2 reads SVGAGI. There are 19 residues in the CDR3. Unmatched junction bases numbered 20, after V lost 4 bases and J lost 3 bases. The CDR3 sequence is CASSSRTGRVRSGKETQYF. The CDR3 DNA follows: TGTGCCAGCAGTTCCCGGACAGGAAGGGTCCGAAGTGGGAAAGAGACCCAGTACTTC.

This clonotype was counted only a few times. The J gene is TRBJ2-1, the V gene TRBV4-3; D is perhaps TRBD1 or TRBD2 (6 bases each). In germline, CDR1 is LGHNA, CDR2 YSLEER. The CDR3 length is 15 residues. Trimming took off 3 bases at V and 7 bases at J, with 16 bases between the two ends. CDR3 loop: CASSHWGAVLNEQFF. The CDR3 region has the DNA TGCGCCAGCAGCCACTGGGGGGCCGTCTTAAATGAGCAGTTCTTC.

In its sample, this clonotype was seen a few times. J is TRBJ2-2 and V is TRBV19; the D is unclear. Germline V CDR1 and CDR2: LNHDA, SQIVND (reference sequence). The CDR3 runs to 14 residues. Trimming removed 7 bases at V and 6 bases at J, with 15 bases between. The CDR3 sequence is CASNEQPWAGELFF. CDR3 nucleotide sequence: TGTGCCAGTAATGAACAACCCTGGGCCGGGGAGCTGTTTTTT. Using reference TRBV19 and TRBJ2-2 for the parts outside the CDR3, the full variable domain is DGGITQSPKYLFRKEGQNVTLSCEQNLNHDAMYWYRQDPGQGLRLIYYSQIVNDFQKGDIAEGYSVSREKKESFPLTVTSAQKNPTAFYLCASNEQPWAGELFFGEGSRLTVL.

Worth noting for this clonotype: An end of the junction does not agree with germline; a read error may underlie this. The chain employs TRBV3-1 and TRBJ2-1; weak D call: TRBD2 (6 bases). This CDR3 has 16 amino acids. The germline CDR1 and CDR2 sequences are LGHDT and YNNKEL (reference sequence). The CDR3 DNA follows: TGTGCCAGCAGCCAAGAACCTAGCGCCTCCCACAATGAGCAGTTCTTC. Amino acids: CASSQEPSASHNEQFF.

This clonotype was seen ten or more times. The chain couples TRBV7-2 to TRBJ1-2, with D possibly being TRBD1 (5 bases). V lost 6 bases and J lost 8, with 13 bases in between. The CDR3 spans 12 residues. Germline V lookup: CDR1 SGHTA, CDR2 FQGNSA. The CDR3, as DNA: TGTGCCAGCAGTCCAGACAGCTTGGGCTACACCTTC. This encodes CASSPDSLGYTF.

This clonotype was picked up a small number of times. The chain carries TRBV7-2 and TRBJ2-7, with unresolved D. The CDR3 consists of 15 residues. Between the trimmed V and J ends, which lost 1 base and 0 bases, there was a span of 10 bases. Germline CDR1 and CDR2: SGHTA and FQGNSA. The CDR3 loop reads CASSLVPTLSYEQYF. The CDR3 region has the DNA TGTGCCAGCAGCTTAGTACCCACCCTCTCCTACGAGCAGTACTTC.

This clonotype was seen more than once but under ten times. V gene TRBV9 combines with J gene TRBJ2-1; 7 nucleotides match TRBD2. Germline V gene lookup returns CDR1 SGDLS and CDR2 YYNGEE. Unmatched junction bases numbered 11, after V lost 4 bases and J lost 4 bases. The CDR3 sequence is 16 residues long. As DNA, the CDR3 is TGTGCCAGCAGCCCAGGGCCGGGACTACAGTACAATGAGCAGTTCTTC. It yields the protein CASSPGPGLQYNEQFF.

The genes are TRBV3-1 and TRBJ2-2; 7 bases align to TRBD2. In germline, CDR1 is LGHDT, CDR2 YNNKEL (reference sequence). Unmatched junction bases numbered 5, after V lost 0 bases and J lost 1 base. The CDR3 loop spans 17 amino acids. The CDR3 spells CASSQEHGGWNTGELFF. In nucleotides, the CDR3 is TGTGCCAGCAGCCAAGAACACGGGGGGTGGAACACCGGGGAGCTGTTTTTT.

The chain carries TRBV29-1 and TRBJ2-3; 10 bases line up with TRBD2. Germline values: CDR1 SQVTM, CDR2 ANQGSEA. The CDR3 has 16 amino acids. CDR3: CNGRPLAGDGIDTQYF. The CDR3 DNA sequence: TGCAACGGCAGACCCCTAGCGGGAGACGGTATTGATACGCAGTATTTT.

This clonotype appeared a few times. The chain carries TRBV3-1 and TRBJ2-1; tentatively, D is TRBD2 (6 bases). CDR1 and CDR2 from the germline V gene are LGHDT and YNNKEL (reference sequence). This CDR3 contains 17 residues. V lost 1 base and J 7 bases, leaving 20 bases between the germline ends. The CDR3 loop reads CASSQALPGTGVNEQFF. As DNA, the CDR3 is TGTGCCAGCAGCCAAGCCCTCCCTGGGACGGGGGTGAATGAGCAGTTCTTC.

This clonotype was seen only a few times. The CDR3 DNA sequence: TGTGCCAGCAGTTACTTTGTCGGGACAGATACGCAGTATTTT. Its translation is CASSYFVGTDTQYF. The genes are TRBV6-2 or TRBV6-3 and TRBJ2-3; D unclear. The germline V gene has CDR1 MNHEY and CDR2 SVGEGT. Trimming removed 1 base at V and 3 bases at J, with 8 bases between. This CDR3 contains 14 residues.

This chain connects TRBV4-3 to TRBJ2-5, with 11 bases that match TRBD1. CDR1 is LGHNA and CDR2 is YSLEER in the germline V gene. Trimming at V came to 4 bases and at J to 1 base, leaving 5 bases not matched to a gene. CDR3 length: 16 amino acids. This CDR3 reads CASSPRTGGGQETQYF. CDR3 nucleotides: TGCGCCAGCAGCCCCAGGACAGGGGGCGGCCAAGAGACCCAGTACTTC.

This chain connects TRBV5-6 to TRBJ2-7, with 9 bases matching TRBD1. Germline V CDR1 and CDR2: SGHDT, YYEEEE. With 5 bases clipped from V and 7 bases from J, the junction kept 10 bases outside the gene matches. This CDR3 is 14 amino acids long. CDR3 in DNA: TGTGCCAGCAGTTCCGGGACAGGGCGACGGGAGCAGTACTTC. Its protein product is CASSSGTGRREQYF.

The V call is TRBV28, the J call TRBJ1-2; D remains unclear. Trimming removed 2 bases from V and 2 bases from J, with 6 bases in between. Per germline, CDR1 MDHEN and CDR2 SYDVKM. The CDR3 consists of 13 residues. Here the CDR3 DNA reads TGTGCCAGCAGTTTAATGATGAACTATGGCTACACCTTC. It encodes CASSLMMNYGYTF.

This clonotype was seen at least ten times. The V gene is TRBV29-1, the J gene TRBJ2-7; 8 bases are a match to TRBD1. With V trimmed by 7 bases and J by 3 bases, 5 bases remained unmatched. Germline CDR1 SQVTM, CDR2 ANQGSEA. CDR3 length equals 12 residues. For the CDR3, the DNA is TGCAGCGCGGGACAGGTAAACTACGAGCAGTACTTC. Protein sequence: CSAGQVNYEQYF.